These 24 T cell receptor beta chains share one sample of origin, sequenced in a study of response to subunit inactivated influenza vaccine. Using its own MiXCR run on the RT-PCR reads, TCRdb lists one record per CDR3 protein. Among under 550,000 distinct CDR3 sequences listed, approximately 7.7% were seen once. Source: PBMCs from blood, taken around 25 months after vaccination. The receptors here all came from a man aged 50 to 75 who received an inactivated influenza vaccine.

This clonotype came up a few times. V is TRBV5-1 and J is TRBJ2-7; D tentatively fits TRBD1 or TRBD2 (5 bases each). Germline loops: CDR1 SGHRS, CDR2 YFSETQ. The CDR3 is 13 amino acids. Trimming shortened V by 4 bases and J by 10 bases, and 18 bases separated the two germline ends. CDR3 DNA: TGCGCCAGCAGCCAAACCTACGAGGGACGTCAGTACTTC. Its protein is CASSQTYEGRQYF. Together with reference TRBV5-1 and TRBJ2-7, the CDR3 gives the full variable domain: KAGVTQTPRYLIKTRGQQVTLSCSPISGHRSVSWYQQTPGQGLQFLFEYFSETQRNKGNFPGRFSGRQFSNSRSEMNVSTLELGDSALYLCASSQTYEGRQYFGPGTRLTVT.

Ten or more counts support this clonotype. J is TRBJ1-4 and V is TRBV5-1, with D possibly matching TRBD1 (5 bases). This CDR3 contains 16 residues. Trimming shortened V by 5 bases and J by 1 base, and 15 bases separated the two germline ends. Per germline, CDR1 SGHRS and CDR2 YFSETQ. The CDR3 DNA reads as TGCGCCAGCAGACAGGCCTATCGGGGAACTAATGAAAAACTGTTTTTT. The encoded protein is CASRQAYRGTNEKLFF.

This clonotype was observed many times. This rearrangement joins TRBV24-1 to TRBJ2-1, with D possibly being TRBD2 (7 bases). Trimming took off 5 bases at V and 0 bases at J, with 13 bases between the two ends. CDR1 and CDR2 (germline): KGHDR, SFDVKD. This CDR3 is 16 amino acids long. CDR3 nucleotides: TGTGCCACCAGTGCCAGCGGGACAAGCTCCTACAATGAGCAGTTCTTC. Translation gives CATSASGTSSYNEQFF.

This clonotype was picked up many times. The chain uses TRBV5-5 and TRBJ2-1; 8 nucleotides align to TRBD2. The germline CDR1 and CDR2 sequences are SGHKS and YYEKEE (reference sequence). After removal of 1 base from V and 8 bases from J, the junction contained 5 bases not matched to a gene. CDR3 length: 14 amino acids. CDR3 protein: CASSLIAGKHEQFF. In nucleotides, the CDR3 is TGTGCCAGCAGCTTGATAGCGGGAAAGCATGAGCAGTTCTTC.

This clonotype was counted at least ten times. CDR3 nucleotide sequence: TGTGCCAGCAGCTCGGGACTACGGAACACCGGGGAGCTGTTTTTT. Its protein product is CASSSGLRNTGELFF. The chain uses TRBV11-2 and TRBJ2-2; 7 bases fit TRBD2. The germline V gene has CDR1 SGHAT and CDR2 FQNNGV. Trimming at V came to 4 bases and at J to 1 base, leaving 3 bases not matched to a gene. The CDR3 is made up of 15 amino acids.

On this clonotype itself: Its ends do not fully match the called genes, so a read error is possible. The chain recombines TRBV20-1 with TRBJ2-3; tentatively, D is TRBD2 (6 bases). Germline loops: CDR1 DFQATT, CDR2 SNEGSKA (reference sequence). The CDR3 covers 12 residues. CDR3 amino acids: CGAASSADTQYF. CDR3 sequence (DNA): TGCGGTGCGGCGTCTAGCGCGGATACGCAGTATTTT.

This clonotype appeared many times. This chain uses TRBV7-6 with TRBJ2-3; perhaps TRBD2 as D (5 bases). Germline V CDR1 and CDR2: SGHVS, FNYEAQ. V lost 5 bases, J lost 1 base, and 13 bases lay in between. The CDR3 runs to 15 residues. Written as DNA, the CDR3 is TGTGCCAGCAGCCGCGGGCCAGTGGGCACAGATACGCAGTATTTT. Protein: CASSRGPVGTDTQYF.

This clonotype was found a few times. The chain couples TRBV6-5 to TRBJ2-3; D might be TRBD2 (5 bases). Trimming removed 0 bases at V and 3 bases at J, with 13 bases between. This CDR3 is 16 amino acids long. CDR1 and CDR2 (germline): MNHEY, SVGAGI. The CDR3 DNA reads as TGTGCCAGCAGTTACTCGCTACGGGGAAAAACAGATACGCAGTATTTT. Translating it yields CASSYSLRGKTDTQYF.

The chain couples TRBV6-1 to TRBJ2-7; unclear D gene. Trimming took off 5 bases at V and 5 bases at J, with 16 bases between the two ends. Germline values: CDR1 MNHNS, CDR2 SASEGT. This CDR3 contains 14 residues. The CDR3 DNA reads TGTGCCAGCAGTCGGTCGGGCAGACGAGACGAGCAGTACTTC. This translates into CASSRSGRRDEQYF.

This clonotype was seen repeatedly, ten times or more. The gene calls are TRBV15 and TRBJ1-4, with 10 bases identical to TRBD1. Trimming at V came to 2 bases and at J to 6 bases, leaving 3 bases not matched to a gene. CDR3 length: 15 amino acids. Germline assignment: CDR1 LNHNV and CDR2 YYDKDF (reference sequence). In DNA form, the CDR3 reads TGTGCCACCAGCAGACGGACAGGGGGGGATGAAAAACTGTTTTTT. It codes for CATSRRTGGDEKLFF.

This chain uses TRBV12-3 or TRBV12-4 with TRBJ2-1; 12 bases line up with TRBD2. The length of the CDR3 is 16 residues. V lost 5 bases to trimming and J lost 3 bases; unmatched junction nucleotides: 5. The CDR3 sequence is CASSPGTSGYYNEQFF. For the CDR3, the DNA is TGTGCCAGCAGTCCCGGGACTAGCGGGTACTACAATGAGCAGTTCTTC.

V usage is TRBV2 and J usage is TRBJ2-1, with D perhaps TRBD2 (5 bases). The CDR3 consists of 15 residues. Trimming removed 2 bases at V and 4 bases at J, with 12 bases between. The germline V gene has CDR1 SNHLY and CDR2 FYNNEI. The CDR3, as DNA: TGTGCCAGCAGTGAACGGCGGGTCTTGTACAATGAGCAGTTCTTC. Translating it yields CASSERRVLYNEQFF.

The table lists this clonotype with many counts. The V gene is TRBV5-1, the J gene TRBJ1-1; D is ambiguous. Trimming took off 1 base at V and 0 bases at J, with 4 bases between the two ends. Germline CDR1 is SGHRS and CDR2 is YFSETQ. CDR3 length: 13 amino acids. In nucleotides, the CDR3 is TGCGCCAGCAGCTTGAGCTTGAACACTGAAGCTTTCTTT. Its protein is CASSLSLNTEAFF.

This clonotype occurred many times. V usage is TRBV5-1 and J usage is TRBJ2-2; 7 nucleotides align to TRBD1. Trimming removed 7 bases from V and 4 bases from J; junction bases left unmatched: 10. CDR3 size: 15 residues. Germline V gene sequence: CDR1 SGHRS, CDR2 YFSETQ. The CDR3 loop is CASSTGTVSTGELFF. CDR3 in DNA: TGCGCCAGCTCGACCGGGACAGTGAGCACCGGGGAGCTGTTTTTT.

This clonotype has more than one count but fewer than ten. This rearrangement joins TRBV12-3 or TRBV12-4 to TRBJ2-5, with 9 bases aligning to TRBD2. With 6 bases clipped from V and 5 bases from J, the junction kept 13 bases outside the gene matches. The CDR3 runs to 16 residues. The CDR3, as DNA: TGTGCCAGCAGCCCCCTGCGGGGGGGCTCTCCGGAGACCCAGTACTTC. It translates to CASSPLRGGSPETQYF.

This chain links TRBV9 with TRBJ2-5; 9 positions agree with TRBD2. CDR1 and CDR2 (germline): SGDLS, YYNGEE. The junction had 5 bases not matched to a gene; V was cut back by 0 bases and J by 2 bases. The CDR3 is 16 amino acids. The CDR3 region has the DNA TGTGCCAGCAGCGTAGTTCCTAGCGGGACTCAAGAGACCCAGTACTTC. It yields the protein CASSVVPSGTQETQYF.

This clonotype was seen more than once but under ten times. The gene calls are TRBV4-3 and TRBJ1-5; D is uncertain. The CDR3 totals 13 residues. CDR1 and CDR2 from the germline V gene are LGHNA and YSLEER. The ends were cut back, 6 bases at V and 5 bases at J, with 11 bases in the middle. In DNA, the CDR3 is TGCGCCAGCAGGCGAGAGGTGGATCAGCCCCAGCATTTT. Its translation is CASRREVDQPQHF.

In this sample, this clonotype turned up a few times. As DNA, the CDR3 is TGCAGTGCTAGCCTTGGGGGGGAGGGCAATCAGCCCCAGCATTTT. Protein: CSASLGGEGNQPQHF. The J gene is TRBJ1-5, the V gene TRBV20-1; possibly TRBD1 for D (5 bases). V lost 3 bases and J lost 2, with 14 bases in between. The CDR3 is made up of 15 amino acids. CDR1 is DFQATT and CDR2 is SNEGSKA in the germline V gene (reference sequence).

This clonotype was observed a few times. The rearrangement joins TRBV4-1 to TRBJ1-2, with 12 positions matching TRBD1. Trimming at V came to 4 bases and at J to 5 bases, leaving 5 bases not matched to a gene. The CDR3 spans 15 residues. Germline loops: CDR1 MGHRA, CDR2 YSYEKL. CDR3: CASSRGTGGAYGYTF. As DNA, the CDR3 is TGCGCCAGCAGCCGCGGGACAGGGGGCGCTTATGGCTACACCTTC.

This clonotype was counted at least ten times. The chain couples TRBV7-9 to TRBJ2-3; 9 bases are shared with TRBD1. Germline V gene sequence: CDR1 SEHNR, CDR2 FQNEAQ (reference sequence). This CDR3 has 14 residues. The trim removed 5 bases at V and 4 bases at J, leaving 4 bases unmatched. The CDR3 spells CASSPDRGSDTQYF. The CDR3 coding sequence is TGTGCCAGCAGCCCGGACAGGGGATCAGATACGCAGTATTTT.

The table lists this clonotype with a few counts. The rearrangement uses TRBV20-1 and TRBJ2-7, with no clear D. Germline V gene lookup returns CDR1 DFQATT and CDR2 SNEGSKA (reference sequence). This CDR3 region has 15 residues. V gave up 1 base and J gave up 3 bases, with 16 bases separating them. CDR3 residues: CSARVPTRSHYEQYF. CDR3 nucleotides: TGCAGTGCTAGAGTGCCCACCAGGTCCCACTACGAGCAGTACTTC.

This clonotype was counted a few times. V and J are TRBV18 and TRBJ2-7, with 7 bases fitting TRBD1. The trim removed 2 bases at V and 5 bases at J, leaving 9 bases unmatched. CDR1 is KGHSH and CDR2 is LQKENI in the germline V gene. The length of the CDR3 is 15 residues. In DNA, the CDR3 is TGTGCCAGCTCACCAACGACAGGGTTGAGGAACGAGCAGTACTTC. As protein: CASSPTTGLRNEQYF.

The chain links TRBV20-1 to TRBJ2-7, with a possible D match to TRBD1 (6 bases). Trimming cost V 2 bases and J 6 bases, with 14 bases left between them. Germline CDR1 and CDR2: DFQATT and SNEGSKA (reference sequence). CDR3 size: 13 residues. CDR3 DNA sequence: TGCAGTGCTAGAACTGGGGGCGTGGGCGAGCAGTACTTC. Translation: CSARTGGVGEQYF.

This clonotype was found many times. The rearrangement uses TRBV10-3 and TRBJ2-7; TRBD2 agrees at 13 bases. Germline lookup yields CDR1 ENHRY and CDR2 SYGVKD. After removal of 6 bases from V and 3 bases from J, the junction contained 8 bases not matched to a gene. The CDR3 runs 16 residues. CDR3 sequence (DNA): TGTGCCATCAGGGGGACTAGCGGGGAGAAACTCTACGAGCAGTACTTC. Protein sequence: CAIRGTSGEKLYEQYF.